These T cell receptor beta chains were read from a single sample in a study of T cells after yellow fever vaccination. TCRdb re-derived calls from the 5' RACE reads in MiXCR, one entry per CDR3 protein. Counted here are 300,000 to 400,000 distinct CDR3 sequences, about 10% occurring once; the ten biggest clones make up 3% to 3.5%. The sample was CD4+ T cells sorted from PBMCs, taken 45 days after the yellow fever booster vaccination. The receptors here all came from a man between 18 and 35 years old who received the YFV17D yellow fever vaccine. The CDR3 runs from the conserved cysteine through the conserved F or W. A D gene is named only where the DNA matches it firmly. Only some rows state a clone size, as once, few, many or a class for expanded clones.

j_gene: TRBJ2-3
d_gene: .
v_gene: TRBV20-1
abundance: .
CDR3aa: CSAAPEVSTDTQYF
CDR3nt: TGCAGTGCTGCCCCCGAGGTTAGCACAGATACGCAGTATTTT

j_gene: TRBJ1-5
d_gene: TRBD1
v_gene: TRBV4-1
abundance: many
CDR3aa: CASSQGARTGVGGQPQHF
CDR3nt: TGCGCCAGCAGCCAGGGGGCCCGGACAGGGGTGGGCGGTCAGCCCCAGCATTTT

j_gene: TRBJ2-3
d_gene: .
v_gene: TRBV5-1
abundance: few
CDR3aa: CASGTREGDTQYF
CDR3nt: TGCGCCAGCGGGACTCGAGAGGGAGATACGCAGTATTTT

j_gene: TRBJ1-3
d_gene: .
v_gene: TRBV7-2
abundance: many
CDR3aa: CASSPTSGNTIYF
CDR3nt: TGTGCCAGCAGCCCCACCTCTGGAAACACCATATATTTT

j_gene: TRBJ2-3
d_gene: .
v_gene: TRBV5-1
abundance: few
CDR3aa: CASSLIQSTDTQYF
CDR3nt: TGCGCCAGCAGCTTGATCCAGTCCACAGATACGCAGTATTTT

j_gene: TRBJ2-6
d_gene: TRBD1
v_gene: TRBV5-1
abundance: few
CDR3aa: CASSRTGGALSGANVLTF
CDR3nt: TGCGCCAGCAGCCGGACAGGGGGCGCCCTCTCTGGGGCCAACGTCCTGACTTTC

j_gene: TRBJ2-4
d_gene: TRBD2
v_gene: TRBV12-3/TRBV12-4
abundance: .
CDR3aa: CASRPSGAGKNIQYF
CDR3nt: TGTGCCAGCAGACCTAGCGGGGCAGGCAAAAACATTCAGTACTTC

j_gene: TRBJ2-3
d_gene: .
v_gene: TRBV7-2
abundance: .
CDR3aa: CASRARGGVTDTQYF
CDR3nt: TGTGCCAGCAGGGCGAGAGGGGGAGTGACAGATACGCAGTATTTT

j_gene: TRBJ2-6
d_gene: .
v_gene: TRBV29-1
abundance: few
CDR3aa: CSVEERGSAGANVLTF
CDR3nt: TGCAGCGTTGAAGAACGGGGGTCCGCTGGGGCCAACGTCCTGACTTTC

j_gene: TRBJ1-5
d_gene: .
v_gene: TRBV19
abundance: few
CDR3aa: CASIKGGRGNQPQHF
CDR3nt: TGTGCCAGTATCAAGGGGGGCAGGGGTAATCAGCCCCAGCATTTT

j_gene: TRBJ2-4
d_gene: .
v_gene: TRBV5-1
abundance: many
CDR3aa: CASSLGGEGNIQYF
CDR3nt: TGCGCCAGCAGCTTGGGGGGAGAGGGAAACATTCAGTACTTC

j_gene: TRBJ2-3
d_gene: .
v_gene: TRBV12-3/TRBV12-4
abundance: few
CDR3aa: CASSPRGFSTDTQYF
CDR3nt: TGTGCCAGCAGTCCGCGAGGCTTCAGCACAGATACGCAGTATTTT

j_gene: TRBJ2-5
d_gene: .
v_gene: TRBV9
abundance: many
CDR3aa: CASSVTVQETQYF
CDR3nt: TGTGCCAGCAGCGTAACAGTCCAAGAGACCCAGTACTTC

j_gene: TRBJ2-4
d_gene: TRBD1
v_gene: TRBV7-9
abundance: .
CDR3aa: CASSLGTGRTKNIQYF
CDR3nt: TGTGCCAGCAGCTTAGGGACAGGGCGGACCAAAAACATTCAGTACTTC

j_gene: TRBJ2-1
d_gene: TRBD2
v_gene: TRBV6-2/TRBV6-3
abundance: many
CDR3aa: CASSYSWRGGQGEQFF
CDR3nt: TGTGCCAGCAGTTACTCCTGGCGGGGGGGCCAGGGTGAGCAGTTCTTC

j_gene: TRBJ1-5
d_gene: .
v_gene: TRBV5-5
abundance: few
CDR3aa: CASSFEGGYQPQHF
CDR3nt: TGTGCCAGCAGCTTTGAGGGTGGGTATCAGCCCCAGCATTTT

j_gene: TRBJ1-2
d_gene: .
v_gene: TRBV11-2
abundance: few
CDR3aa: CASDPGYGYTF
CDR3nt: TGTGCCAGCGATCCAGGGTACGGCTACACCTTC

j_gene: TRBJ2-6
d_gene: .
v_gene: TRBV12-3/TRBV12-4
abundance: few
CDR3aa: CASSFAQTGANVLTF
CDR3nt: TGTGCCAGCAGTTTTGCTCAGACTGGGGCCAACGTCCTGACTTTC

j_gene: TRBJ2-3
d_gene: TRBD1
v_gene: TRBV5-1
abundance: .
CDR3aa: CASSSDRGDTQYF
CDR3nt: TGCGCCAGCAGCTCGGACAGGGGGGATACGCAGTATTTT

j_gene: TRBJ1-1
d_gene: .
v_gene: TRBV27
abundance: .
CDR3aa: CASSLNRLGIAFF
CDR3nt: TGTGCCAGCAGTTTGAACAGGTTGGGGATTGCTTTCTTT

j_gene: TRBJ1-1
d_gene: .
v_gene: TRBV7-3
abundance: .
CDR3aa: CASSLHVGPTEAFF
CDR3nt: TGTGCCAGCAGCTTACATGTAGGGCCCACTGAAGCTTTCTTT

j_gene: TRBJ1-3
d_gene: .
v_gene: TRBV6-4
abundance: .
CDR3aa: CASSDGPGHPNLVGNTIYF
CDR3nt: TGTGCCAGCAGTGACGGACCGGGACACCCGAATCTTGTCGGAAACACCATATATTTT

j_gene: TRBJ1-1
d_gene: TRBD1
v_gene: TRBV6-2/TRBV6-3
abundance: few
CDR3aa: CASIQGARTEAFF
CDR3nt: TGTGCCAGCATTCAGGGGGCAAGAACTGAAGCTTTCTTT

j_gene: TRBJ1-2
d_gene: TRBD1
v_gene: TRBV24-1
abundance: .
CDR3aa: CATSEPGTAGYTF
CDR3nt: TGTGCCACCAGTGAACCAGGGACAGCAGGCTACACCTTC

j_gene: TRBJ2-1
d_gene: .
v_gene: TRBV7-9
abundance: .
CDR3aa: CASSDMGDYNEQFF
CDR3nt: TGTGCCAGCAGCGATATGGGAGACTACAATGAGCAGTTCTTC

j_gene: TRBJ2-2
d_gene: TRBD2
v_gene: TRBV4-3
abundance: many
CDR3aa: CASSQVKRGGNTGELFF
CDR3nt: TGCGCCAGCAGCCAGGTTAAGCGGGGAGGGAACACCGGGGAGCTGTTTTTT

j_gene: TRBJ1-1
d_gene: TRBD1
v_gene: TRBV5-5
abundance: few
CDR3aa: CASSLQAAGGEAFF
CDR3nt: TGTGCCAGCAGCTTACAGGCGGCAGGGGGTGAAGCTTTCTTT

j_gene: TRBJ2-5
d_gene: .
v_gene: TRBV20-1
abundance: few
CDR3aa: CSATTGIWETQYF
CDR3nt: TGCAGTGCTACCACAGGGATCTGGGAGACCCAGTACTTC

j_gene: TRBJ2-1
d_gene: TRBD2
v_gene: TRBV6-2/TRBV6-3
abundance: .
CDR3aa: CASSAPTSGGTLEQFF
CDR3nt: TGTGCCAGCAGTGCGCCGACTAGCGGGGGGACACTTGAGCAGTTCTTC